These T cell receptor beta chains were read from a single sample in a study of T-cell memory formation after mild COVID-19. MiXCR was run by TCRdb on the 5' RACE reads, yielding one entry per CDR3 protein. Among about 250,000 distinct CDR3 sequences listed, around 15% were seen once. Specimen: PBMCs or a T cell subset sorted from them (not recorded which). The origin of the receptors is a man aged 18 to 30 who had mild COVID-19 (a few samples of this study predate the infection). Cell type and time point are not known. The CDR3 runs from the conserved cysteine through the conserved F or W. Fields, in order: J gene, V gene, D gene, CDR3 length, clone size, CDR3 protein, CDR3 DNA. A D gene is named only where the DNA matches it firmly. Clone size appears in some rows only: once, few, many, or a class for an expanded clone.

TRBJ2-1	TRBV20-1	.	11	many	CSARPVNEQFF	TGCAGTGCTAGGCCGGTCAATGAGCAGTTCTTC
TRBJ2-5	TRBV6-5	TRBD2	15	.	CASSYPTSGRETQYF	TGTGCCAGCAGTTACCCGACTAGCGGTAGAGAGACCCAGTACTTC
TRBJ2-3	TRBV7-2	.	15	.	CASRSTLGSLDTQYF	TGTGCCAGCAGATCAACCCTGGGTTCTCTAGATACGCAGTATTTT
TRBJ1-1	TRBV5-1	.	14	.	CASGPREGDTEAFF	TGCGCCAGCGGACCTAGGGAGGGCGACACTGAAGCTTTCTTT
TRBJ1-1	TRBV29-1	.	13	few	CSVERGRNTEAFF	TGCAGCGTTGAACGGGGGCGGAACACTGAAGCTTTCTTT
TRBJ2-5	TRBV7-2	.	14	few	CASSLWGYQETQYF	TGTGCCAGCAGCTTATGGGGATACCAAGAGACCCAGTACTTC
TRBJ2-7	TRBV12-3/TRBV12-4	.	13	.	CASSFGSSYEQYF	TGTGCCAGCAGTTTTGGTAGCTCCTACGAGCAGTACTTC
TRBJ2-3	TRBV7-3	TRBD1	18	few	CASSSQGARATGRDTQYF	TGTGCCAGCAGCTCACAGGGGGCAAGGGCAACGGGGAGGGATACGCAGTATTTT
TRBJ1-4	TRBV11-2	.	14	many	CASSLSATNEKLFF	TGTGCCAGCAGCTTATCTGCAACTAATGAAAAACTGTTTTTT
TRBJ2-1	TRBV20-1	.	14	few	CSATGGRVYNEQFF	TGCAGTGCTACCGGGGGGCGCGTCTACAATGAGCAGTTCTTC
TRBJ1-1	TRBV20-1	.	12	.	CSARWPNTEAFF	TGCAGTGCTAGGTGGCCGAACACTGAAGCTTTCTTT
TRBJ1-1	TRBV6-5	TRBD1	13	few	CASSRDSWAEAFF	TGTGCCAGCAGTAGGGACAGCTGGGCTGAAGCTTTCTTT
TRBJ2-3	TRBV5-1	.	10	many	CASRGDTQYF	TGCGCCAGCAGAGGAGATACGCAGTATTTT
TRBJ1-2	TRBV12-5	.	14	.	CASGLFDVSYGYTF	TGTGCTAGTGGTTTGTTCGACGTCTCCTATGGCTACACCTTC
TRBJ1-3	TRBV10-2	.	14	many	CASRPQGIGNTIYF	TGCGCCAGCAGGCCCCAGGGAATCGGAAACACCATATATTTT
TRBJ2-2	TRBV12-3/TRBV12-4	.	13	.	CASSSWGAGELFF	TGTGCCAGCAGCTCGTGGGGGGCCGGGGAGCTGTTTTTT
TRBJ2-3	TRBV20-1	TRBD2	16	few	CSASRRAGGGTDTQYF	TGCAGTGCTAGTCGCCGAGCGGGGGGGGGCACAGATACGCAGTATTTT
TRBJ1-3	TRBV20-1	.	14	few	CSAPGDGRGNTIYF	TGCAGTGCTCCGGGGGACGGCAGAGGAAACACCATATATTTT
TRBJ1-2	TRBV29-1	TRBD1	15	.	CSVERGTGSNYGYTF	TGCAGCGTTGAAAGGGGGACAGGGAGTAATTATGGCTACACCTTC
TRBJ2-7	TRBV29-1	.	11	.	CSAGGGCEQYF	TGCAGCGCAGGGGGGGGCTGCGAGCAGTACTTC
TRBJ2-1	TRBV9	.	16	.	CASSVGVSLRGHEQFF	TGTGCCAGCAGCGTAGGGGTCTCGCTCAGGGGACATGAGCAGTTCTTC
TRBJ2-7	TRBV10-1	.	15	.	CASSTTEKGAYEQYF	TGCGCCAGCAGCACTACGGAAAAGGGGGCCTACGAGCAGTACTTC
TRBJ2-5	TRBV7-9	TRBD2	15	.	CAGSPSLREGETQYF	TGTGCCGGCAGCCCTAGCTTGAGGGAGGGCGAGACCCAGTACTTC
TRBJ2-6	TRBV7-3	.	16	.	CASSLQGSTGANVLTF	TGTGCCAGCAGCTTGCAGGGGAGCACTGGGGCCAACGTCCTGACTTTC